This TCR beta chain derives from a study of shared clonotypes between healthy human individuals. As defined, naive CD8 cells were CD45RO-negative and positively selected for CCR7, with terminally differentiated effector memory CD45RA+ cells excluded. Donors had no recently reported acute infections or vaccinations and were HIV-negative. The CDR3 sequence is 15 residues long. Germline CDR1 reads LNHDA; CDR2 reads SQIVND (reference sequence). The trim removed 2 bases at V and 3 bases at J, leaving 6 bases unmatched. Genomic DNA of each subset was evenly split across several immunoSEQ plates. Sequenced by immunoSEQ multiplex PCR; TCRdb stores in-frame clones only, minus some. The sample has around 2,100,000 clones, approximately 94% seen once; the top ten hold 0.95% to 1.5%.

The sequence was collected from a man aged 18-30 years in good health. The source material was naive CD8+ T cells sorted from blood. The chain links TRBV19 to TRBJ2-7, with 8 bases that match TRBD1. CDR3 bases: TGTGCCAGTAGTATATCGACAGGGGTAAGCTACGAGCAGTACTTC. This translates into CASSISTGVSYEQYF.